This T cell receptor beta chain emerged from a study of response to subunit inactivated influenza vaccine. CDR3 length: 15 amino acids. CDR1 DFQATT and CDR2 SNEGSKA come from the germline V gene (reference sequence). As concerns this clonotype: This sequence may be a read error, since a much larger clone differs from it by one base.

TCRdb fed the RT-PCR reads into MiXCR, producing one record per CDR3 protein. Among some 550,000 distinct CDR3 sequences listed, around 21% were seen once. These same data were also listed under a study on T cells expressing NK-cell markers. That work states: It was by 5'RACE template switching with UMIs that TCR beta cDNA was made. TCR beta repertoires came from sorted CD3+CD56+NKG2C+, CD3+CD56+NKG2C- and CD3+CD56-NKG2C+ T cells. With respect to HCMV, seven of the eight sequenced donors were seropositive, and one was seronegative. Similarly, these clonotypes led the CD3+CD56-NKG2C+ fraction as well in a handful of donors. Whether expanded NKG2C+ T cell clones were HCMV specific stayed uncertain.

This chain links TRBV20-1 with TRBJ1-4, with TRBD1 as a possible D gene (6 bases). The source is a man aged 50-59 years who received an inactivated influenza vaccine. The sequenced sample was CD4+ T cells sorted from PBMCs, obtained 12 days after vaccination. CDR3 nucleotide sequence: TGCAGTGCTAGAGATCCCGGGGGCGCGGGAGAAAAACTGTGTTTT. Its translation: CSARDPGGAGEKLCF.